The 32 T cell receptor beta chains below come from one sample, sequenced in a study of blood T cell repertoires in COVID-19. Profiled with immunoSEQ multiplex PCR; TCRdb holds only in-frame clones, not every one. The table includes approximately 70,000 clones, around 82% detected once. The specimen was peripheral blood. All receptors come from a woman in her fifties or sixties with acute or convalescent COVID-19.

The chain combines TRBV6-1 with TRBJ2-2, with TRBD2 matching over 7 bases. Per germline, CDR1 MNHNS and CDR2 SASEGT. J was trimmed by 6 bases and V by 2 bases; bases with no gene match: 12. The CDR3 is 17 amino acids. The CDR3 region has the DNA TGTGCCAGCAGTGAACAGATAAAGGCAGGGAGGGCCGGGGAGCTGTTTTTT. This encodes CASSEQIKAGRAGELFF.

This chain connects TRBV2 to TRBJ2-3, with TRBD2 matching over 8 bases. This CDR3 is 14 amino acids long. Germline CDR1 and CDR2: SNHLY and FYNNEI. Trimming removed 6 bases from V and 2 bases from J; junction bases left unmatched: 4. The CDR3 region is CASRAGGFTDTQYF. The DNA for the CDR3 is TGTGCCAGCAGGGCGGGGGGCTTCACAGATACGCAGTATTTT.

The gene calls are TRBV24-1 and TRBJ2-2, with TRBD2 matching over 8 bases. CDR1 KGHDR and CDR2 SFDVKD come from the germline V gene. J was trimmed by 7 bases and V by 5 bases; bases with no gene match: 8. The CDR3 is 15 amino acids. The CDR3 here is CATSGLTSVGGELFF. Written as DNA, the CDR3 is TGTGCCACCAGTGGCCTGACTAGCGTGGGCGGGGAGCTGTTTTTT.

This chain connects TRBV5-5 to TRBJ2-1; 8 bases match TRBD1. The V and J ends lost 3 bases and 7 bases, in that order; junction bases with no gene match: 3. The CDR3 spans 13 residues. Germline V gene sequence: CDR1 SGHKS, CDR2 YYEKEE (reference sequence). CDR3: CASSWTGLNEQFF. In DNA, the CDR3 is TGTGCCAGCAGCTGGACAGGGTTGAATGAGCAGTTCTTC.

There are a few counts of this clone. The J gene is TRBJ1-5, the V gene TRBV4-1, with TRBD1 matching over 8 bases. CDR1 is MGHRA and CDR2 is YSYEKL in the germline V gene. Trimming removed 1 base from V and 4 bases from J; junction bases left unmatched: 0. The CDR3 sequence is 14 residues long. The CDR3, as DNA: TGCGCCAGCAGCCAAGGGACAGGGAATCAGCCCCAGCATTTT. Encoded protein: CASSQGTGNQPQHF.

The V call is TRBV20-1, the J call TRBJ2-2; TRBD2 might be the D (6 bases). This CDR3 region has 14 residues. V was clipped by 3 bases and J by 0 bases, with 8 bases between them. Looked up from germline, CDR1 is DFQATT and CDR2 is SNEGSKA (reference sequence). The CDR3 DNA reads as TGCAGTGCTAGTCCGGGGGCGAACACCGGGGAGCTGTTTTTT. It yields the protein CSASPGANTGELFF.

V is TRBV5-1 and J is TRBJ1-1, with D tentatively TRBD1 (6 bases). The CDR3 length is 14 residues. Trimming removed 4 bases at V and 5 bases at J, with 15 bases between. Germline V gene sequence: CDR1 SGHRS, CDR2 YFSETQ. CDR3 DNA sequence: TGCGCCAGCAGCCCTGGGGGGGCATCGACTGAAGCTTTCTTT. This gives the protein CASSPGGASTEAFF.

J is TRBJ2-2 and V is TRBV7-6; 9 bases map to TRBD1. Germline CDR1 and CDR2: SGHVS and FNYEAQ. CDR3 size: 18 residues. J was trimmed by 4 bases and V by 3 bases; bases with no gene match: 12. The CDR3 is CASSFGTGPSRVTGELFF. DNA of the CDR3: TGTGCCAGCAGCTTCGGGACAGGGCCCTCCCGGGTCACCGGGGAGCTGTTTTTT.

This chain joins TRBV20-1 and TRBJ1-4; the match to TRBD1 covers 7 bases. The CDR3 sequence is 11 residues long. Germline-derived CDR1 and CDR2 are DFQATT and SNEGSKA (reference sequence). J gave up 10 bases and V 5 bases, and 4 bases lay outside the gene matches. The CDR3 region has the DNA TGCAGTGCTTTTTCAGGGGGAAAACTGTTTTTT. It translates to CSAFSGGKLFF.

V usage is TRBV11-2 and J usage is TRBJ1-1; possible D gene TRBD1, 6 bases. The CDR3 spans 15 residues. Germline V gives CDR1 SGHAT, CDR2 FQNNGV. The V gene lost 3 bases and the J gene lost 0 bases, with 11 bases spanning the gap. CDR3 nucleotides: TGTGCCAGCAGCTTCTCTTACAGGGTGAACACTGAAGCTTTCTTT. It translates to CASSFSYRVNTEAFF. Filled out from reference TRBV11-2 and TRBJ1-1, the complete variable domain reads EAGVAQSPRYKIIEKRQSVAFWCNPISGHATLYWYQQILGQGPKLLIQFQNNGVVDDSQLPKDRFSAERLKGVDSTLKIQPAKLEDSAVYLCASSFSYRVNTEAFFGQGTRLTVV.

This rearrangement joins TRBV6-5 to TRBJ2-1; no clear D gene. Trimming pared 5 bases from V and 0 bases from J, leaving 5 bases between. The CDR3 covers 13 residues. CDR1 and CDR2 (germline): MNHEY, SVGAGI. CDR3 region: CASSTSSYNEQFF. CDR3 nucleotide sequence: TGTGCCAGCAGTACAAGCTCCTACAATGAGCAGTTCTTC.

The chain combines TRBV3-1 (or the pseudogene TRBV3-2) with TRBJ1-4, with 7 positions matching TRBD1. V was clipped by 5 bases and J by 7 bases; unmatched bases: 7. The CDR3 extends over 14 amino acids. Germline CDR1 is LGHDT and CDR2 is YNNKEL (reference sequence). This chain's CDR3 is CASSSTGKGEKLFF. For the CDR3, the DNA is TGTGCCAGCAGCTCGACAGGGAAAGGTGAAAAACTGTTTTTT.

The chain has TRBV12-3 or TRBV12-4 and TRBJ1-5, with unresolved D. Trimming removed 7 bases from V and 6 bases from J, with 13 bases in between. The CDR3 is 13 residues long. CDR3: CASNSRGGQPQHF. In DNA, the CDR3 is TGTGCCAGCAACTCACGGGGTGGTCAGCCCCAGCATTTT.

J is TRBJ1-2 and V is TRBV9; 10 nucleotides agree with TRBD1. J gave up 3 bases and V 4 bases, and 6 bases lay outside the gene matches. Germline values: CDR1 SGDLS, CDR2 YYNGEE. This CDR3 comprises 15 residues. In DNA form, the CDR3 reads TGTGCCAGCAGCCCCAGGACAGGGGGGGACTATGGCTACACCTTC. Its protein product is CASSPRTGGDYGYTF.

As for this clone: Mismatch with germline at one junction end may stem from a read error. In DNA, the CDR3 is TGTGCCAGCAGCGAAGGGAGACGCTGGCAGGGGGCTAACTATGGCTACACCTTC. Protein product: CASSEGRRWQGANYGYTF. The chain has TRBV6-1 and TRBJ1-2; 7 nucleotides line up with TRBD1. CDR3 size: 18 residues. The germline V gene encodes CDR1 MNHNS and CDR2 SASEGT.

The chain uses TRBV9 and TRBJ1-3; D is possibly TRBD1 (5 bases). V lost 0 bases to trimming and J lost 0 bases, with 10 bases between them. This CDR3 is 16 amino acids long. The germline CDR1 and CDR2 sequences are SGDLS and YYNGEE. The CDR3 loop is CASSVGGGTSGNTIYF. CDR3 sequence (DNA): TGTGCCAGCAGCGTAGGTGGCGGGACCTCTGGAAACACCATATATTTT.

This chain uses TRBV3-1 (or the pseudogene TRBV3-2) with TRBJ2-7; the match to TRBD2 covers 14 bases. In germline, CDR1 is LGHDT, CDR2 YNNKEL (reference sequence). The length of the CDR3 is 16 residues. The junction had 7 bases not matched to a gene; V was cut back by 4 bases and J by 5 bases. The CDR3 DNA reads TGTGCCAGCAGCCGACGACTAGCGGGGGGGCCCCACGAGCAGTACTTC. This translates into CASSRRLAGGPHEQYF.

V and J are TRBV21-1 and TRBJ1-3; the table's D gene call, TRBD1, was not cross checked with the DNA. TRBV21-1 is described as a pseudogene. The CDR3 runs to 17 residues. CDR3 sequence (DNA): TGTGCCAGCAGCAAGGGTGTAAGAACAGGGGCTGGAAACACCATATATTTT. It codes for CASSKGVRTGAGNTIYF.

For the CDR3, the DNA is TGTGCCAGTAGTATTAGTTCAAACCAAGAGACCCAGTACTTC. Protein: CASSISSNQETQYF. This sequence joins TRBV19 and TRBJ2-5; D uncertain. V was trimmed by 3 bases and J by 0 bases, leaving 8 bases between them. The CDR3 sequence is 14 residues long. Germline lookup yields CDR1 LNHDA and CDR2 SQIVND (reference sequence).

The rearrangement joins TRBV30 to TRBJ1-1; TRBD1 might be the D (6 bases). V lost 2 bases and J 6 bases, leaving 22 bases between the germline ends. The germline gives CDR1 GTSNPN, CDR2 SVGIG (reference sequence). The CDR3 covers 16 residues. The CDR3 loop reads CAWSKATYRVAAEAFF. In nucleotides, the CDR3 is TGTGCCTGGAGTAAAGCCACTTACAGGGTCGCGGCTGAAGCTTTCTTT.

The chain combines TRBV27 with TRBJ1-2; D might be TRBD1 (5 bases). Germline CDR1 MNHEY, CDR2 SMNVEV (reference sequence). V dropped 1 base and J dropped 8 bases, with 11 bases sitting between them. The CDR3 covers 13 residues. The CDR3 sequence is CASSLFGRGGYTF. The CDR3 DNA sequence: TGTGCCAGCAGTTTATTTGGTAGGGGAGGCTACACCTTC.

V gene TRBV9 combines with J gene TRBJ1-1, with D hard to call. Germline V gives CDR1 SGDLS, CDR2 YYNGEE. The V end lost 0 bases, the J end lost 7 bases, and 4 bases lay between the germline ends. The CDR3 is made up of 11 amino acids. CDR3 nucleotides: TGTGCCAGCAGCGTAGCAGGTGAAGCTTTCTTT. Residues: CASSVAGEAFF.

This rearrangement joins TRBV11-2 to TRBJ1-1; 8 nucleotides line up with TRBD1. The CDR3 covers 14 residues. Germline loops: CDR1 SGHAT, CDR2 FQNNGV. J was trimmed by 1 base and V by 4 bases; bases with no gene match: 2. This chain's CDR3 is CASSWTGKNTEAFF. CDR3 DNA: TGTGCCAGCAGCTGGACAGGGAAGAACACTGAAGCTTTCTTT.

With regard to this clone: The sample holds other DNA sequences that translate to the same CDR3. The J gene is TRBJ2-2, the V gene TRBV6-5; 10 bases map to TRBD2. This CDR3 spans 14 amino acids. Germline V lookup: CDR1 MNHEY, CDR2 SVGAGI. After removal of 7 bases from V and 4 bases from J, the junction contained 3 bases not matched to a gene. Written as DNA, the CDR3 is TGTGCCAGCACTAGCGGGGGAGGCACCGGGGAGCTGTTTTTT. Translation gives CASTSGGGTGELFF.

The chain joins TRBV7-9 to TRBJ2-5; TRBD1 aligns across 8 bases. The CDR3 has 16 residues. Germline CDR1 is SEHNR and CDR2 is FQNEAQ (reference sequence). With V trimmed by 5 bases and J by 1 base, 9 bases remained unmatched. The CDR3 nucleotides are TGTGCCAGCAGCCAAGAGACAGGACAGGGCCAAGAGACCCAGTACTTC. As protein: CASSQETGQGQETQYF.

V is TRBV19 and J is TRBJ1-1; 9 bases map to TRBD1. With 7 bases clipped from V and 4 bases from J, the junction kept 7 bases outside the gene matches. Germline V lookup: CDR1 LNHDA, CDR2 SQIVND (reference sequence). The CDR3 consists of 14 residues. The DNA of the CDR3 is TGTGCCAGTACCACAGGGGGCGGTTTCACTGAAGCTTTCTTT. Amino acid sequence: CASTTGGGFTEAFF. The full variable domain, with the rest looked up from reference TRBV19 and TRBJ1-1, is DGGITQSPKYLFRKEGQNVTLSCEQNLNHDAMYWYRQDPGQGLRLIYYSQIVNDFQKGDIAEGYSVSREKKESFPLTVTSAQKNPTAFYLCASTTGGGFTEAFFGQGTRLTVV.

The rearrangement links TRBV6-1 to TRBJ1-5, with 7 positions matching TRBD1. Trimming removed 3 bases from V and 7 bases from J; junction bases left unmatched: 6. The germline V gene encodes CDR1 MNHNS and CDR2 SASEGT. This CDR3 has 14 residues. The CDR3 loop is CASSDRQGHQPQHF. CDR3 sequence (DNA): TGTGCCAGCAGTGACAGACAGGGTCACCAGCCCCAGCATTTT.

The chain has TRBV7-9 and TRBJ1-3, with a tentative D call TRBD1 (5 bases). V lost 5 bases and J lost 0, with 11 bases in between. The CDR3 covers 15 residues. In germline, CDR1 is SEHNR, CDR2 FQNEAQ (reference sequence). CDR3 protein: CASSKGLTSGNTIYF. For the CDR3, the DNA is TGTGCCAGCAGCAAGGGACTGACCTCTGGAAACACCATATATTTT.

The chain couples TRBV6-1 to TRBJ1-2; unclear D gene. This CDR3 has 14 amino acids. Germline CDR1 is MNHNS and CDR2 is SASEGT. V was clipped by 2 bases and J by 4 bases, with 11 bases between them. In nucleotides, the CDR3 is TGTGCCAGCAGTGAAAAGGACGGAGGCTATGGCTACACCTTC. This translates into CASSEKDGGYGYTF.

V gene TRBV6-6 combines with J gene TRBJ1-3; D gene unclear. The germline V and J ends were trimmed by 2 bases and 0 bases, with 8 bases remaining between them. The CDR3 extends over 15 amino acids. Germline V CDR1 and CDR2: MNHNY, SVGAGI (reference sequence). The CDR3 spells CASSYPSNSGNTIYF. The CDR3 DNA is TGTGCCAGCAGTTACCCGAGTAACTCTGGAAACACCATATATTTT.

The chain carries TRBV12-3 or TRBV12-4 and TRBJ1-2; D unclear. This CDR3 spans 11 amino acids. Trimming cost V 5 bases and J 8 bases, with 9 bases left between them. CDR3 DNA: TGTGCCAGCAGTCCCAAGCGAGGCTACACCTTC. It encodes CASSPKRGYTF.

This clone was observed a few times. J is TRBJ2-5 and V is TRBV19; TRBD2 is a possible D gene (5 bases). Germline V gives CDR1 LNHDA, CDR2 SQIVND (reference sequence). Trimming cost V 3 bases and J 3 bases, with 8 bases left between them. There are 13 residues in the CDR3. CDR3 in DNA: TGTGCCAGTAGTATTGTGAGGGAAGAGACCCAGTACTTC. It yields the protein CASSIVREETQYF. The variable domain in full, completed from reference TRBV19 and TRBJ2-5, reads DGGITQSPKYLFRKEGQNVTLSCEQNLNHDAMYWYRQDPGQGLRLIYYSQIVNDFQKGDIAEGYSVSREKKESFPLTVTSAQKNPTAFYLCASSIVREETQYFGPGTRLLVL.